These T cell receptor beta chains were read from a single sample in a study of spatial heterogeneity in lung cancer. TCRdb reanalysed the 5' RACE reads using MiXCR and keeps one entry per CDR3 protein. The sample records around 40,000 distinct CDR3 sequences, roughly 5.2% being singletons. The input for sequencing was PBMCs, taken at surgery. Source of these receptors: a male donor with early-stage non-small cell lung cancer. The CDR3 runs from the conserved cysteine through the conserved F or W. The D gene is left open where the match is weak. Not every row has a clone size; where given, it reads once, few, many or a size class.

D	V	size	J	DNA	CDR3
.	TRBV12-3/TRBV12-4	many	TRBJ1-2	TGTGCCAGCAGTTCCCTAGGCACTCTTGGCTACACCTTC	CASSSLGTLGYTF
TRBD2	TRBV7-2	few	TRBJ2-6	TGTGCCAGCAGCTTAGTTAGCGGGCCCAGGGCCAACGTCCTGACTTTC	CASSLVSGPRANVLTF
.	TRBV12-3/TRBV12-4	many	TRBJ2-1	TGTGCCAGCAGCTTGGCAGCTAACAATGAGCAGTTCTTC	CASSLAANNEQFF
TRBD1	TRBV7-8	few	TRBJ2-5	TGTGCCAGCAGATTTTCACACAGGGGCGAGGAGACCCAGTACTTC	CASRFSHRGEETQYF
.	TRBV24-1	many	TRBJ2-3	TGTGCCACCCTCTGGGCCGGTCGTAAGTATTTT	CATLWAGRKYF
TRBD2	TRBV7-8	many	TRBJ2-4	TGTGCCAGCAGCTTCGGTAGTAGCGGGGGGGCAGTGTCCAAAAACATTCAGTACTTC	CASSFGSSGGAVSKNIQYF
.	TRBV10-2	.	TRBJ1-4	TGCGCCAGCAGTGAGTCGGCGGCTTTGAATGAAAAACTGTTTTTT	CASSESAALNEKLFF
.	TRBV5-1	.	TRBJ1-2	TGCGCCAGCAGCACGACAGGTTTAGCTAACTATGGCTACACCTTC	CASSTTGLANYGYTF
TRBD2	TRBV5-4	.	TRBJ2-7	TGTGCCAGCAGCTCCCCGGGACTAGCGGGGGCCAACTTC	CASSSPGLAGANF
.	TRBV6-1	few	TRBJ2-1	TGTGCCAGCACCGCCCCGGGTCTAGTCGGCAATGAGCAGTTCTTC	CASTAPGLVGNEQFF
TRBD1	TRBV4-1	.	TRBJ1-2	TGCGCCAGCAGCCAAGGGACAGGGGGCGCGAAGGGCTACACCTTC	CASSQGTGGAKGYTF
.	TRBV5-5	many	TRBJ1-2	TGTGCCAGCAGCTTTTCAAACTATGGCTACACCTTC	CASSFSNYGYTF
.	TRBV28	.	TRBJ2-3	TGTGCCAGCAGTTCATCTGGCGGGGGCCGCACAGATACGCAGTATTTT	CASSSSGGGRTDTQYF
.	TRBV5-1	few	TRBJ2-5	TGCGCCAGCAGCTTGGCCACCGGGAGCGAAGAGACCCAGTACTTC	CASSLATGSEETQYF
.	TRBV19	many	TRBJ2-5	TGTGCCAGTAGTATCGGGCTAGGTGGCGAGACCCAGTACTTC	CASSIGLGGETQYF
.	TRBV5-1	many	TRBJ1-6	TGCGCCAGCAGCTTGGTGGGGAGCTCCTATAATTCACCCCTCCACTTT	CASSLVGSSYNSPLHF
.	TRBV27	few	TRBJ2-3	TGTGCCAGCAGCCCCCTAGCACTGAATACGCAGTATTTT	CASSPLALNTQYF
.	TRBV13	many	TRBJ1-2	TGTGCCAGCAGGCCCGGGACACCGAGGGGCTACACCTTC	CASRPGTPRGYTF
.	TRBV4-1	many	TRBJ2-5	TGCGCCAGCAGGTCAGGTGTCCAAGAGACCCAGTACTTC	CASRSGVQETQYF
.	TRBV24-1	few	TRBJ2-3	TGTGCCACCAGTGATCGATCTGGGGATACGCAGTATTTT	CATSDRSGDTQYF
.	TRBV20-1	many	TRBJ1-2	TGCAGTGCTAGGCCTCCGGAACGAAACTATGGCTACACCTTC	CSARPPERNYGYTF
TRBD1	TRBV5-4	.	TRBJ1-2	TGTGCCAGCAGCCCCAGGGACAGGGGCTATGGCTACACCTTC	CASSPRDRGYGYTF
.	TRBV5-1	few	TRBJ1-4	TGCGCCAGCAGCCCAACCGGGAACTTTAATGAAAAACTGTTTTTT	CASSPTGNFNEKLFF
.	TRBV6-6	.	TRBJ1-2	TGTGCCAGCAGTTACCCGGGACCGGCTGGCTACACCTTC	CASSYPGPAGYTF
TRBD1	TRBV2	.	TRBJ2-2	TGTGCCAGCAGTGTACGGGACAGGGGGCCGGGCGGGGAGCTGTTTTTT	CASSVRDRGPGGELFF
TRBD1	TRBV12-3/TRBV12-4	many	TRBJ1-5	TGTGCCAGCAGTTTGCGAGAGACAGGGAGCAATCAGCCCCAGCATTTT	CASSLRETGSNQPQHF
TRBD2	TRBV6-2/TRBV6-3	.	TRBJ2-5	TGTGCCAGCAGTTCCGGGACTAGCGGCCAAGAGACCCAGTACTTC	CASSSGTSGQETQYF
.	TRBV6-1	.	TRBJ1-6	TGTGCCAGCAGTGATGGGAAGACCTATAATTCACCCCTCCACTTT	CASSDGKTYNSPLHF
.	TRBV20-1	many	TRBJ1-4	TGCAGTGCTAGCCCCGGCCCAATTAATGAAAAACTGTTTTTT	CSASPGPINEKLFF
.	TRBV15	many	TRBJ1-1	TGTGCCACGATAAGTGGTCCAGGGGAGGACACTGAAGCTTTCTTT	CATISGPGEDTEAFF
.	TRBV28	many	TRBJ2-1	TGTGCCAGCAGTCTGCCCCGCTTTGGGGGCCGAAGAGAGGCCTACAATGAGCAGTTCTTC	CASSLPRFGGRREAYNEQFF
.	TRBV18	few	TRBJ2-7	TGTGCCAGCTCACAAGACAGGTACGAGCAGTACTTC	CASSQDRYEQYF
.	TRBV5-6	many	TRBJ2-3	TGTGCCAGCAGCTTGGTCCCAGAAAGCACAGATACGCAGTATTTT	CASSLVPESTDTQYF
TRBD2	TRBV7-2	many	TRBJ2-5	TGTGCCAGCAGCTTAGAACGAGCGGGGGCCGGAGAGACCCAGTACTTC	CASSLERAGAGETQYF
.	TRBV20-1	many	TRBJ2-3	TGCAGTGCTAGAGATCTTACAGAACTTTATAGCACAGATACGCAGTATTTT	CSARDLTELYSTDTQYF
TRBD1	TRBV20-1	.	TRBJ2-7	TGCAGTGCTATAGATACAGGGGGTCGGTACGAGCAGTACTTC	CSAIDTGGRYEQYF
.	TRBV9	.	TRBJ2-1	TGTGCCAGCAGCCCCCCGGGACGTTGGAATGAGCAGTTCTTC	CASSPPGRWNEQFF
.	TRBV10-3	many	TRBJ2-5	TGTGCCGCCACCCCAGGGACCCAAGAGACCCAGTACTTC	CAATPGTQETQYF
TRBD2	TRBV10-3	few	TRBJ2-5	TGTGCCATCAGTGATAGGGGAGGGCAGCAAGAGACCCAGTACTTC	CAISDRGGQQETQYF
TRBD2	TRBV11-3	.	TRBJ2-3	TGTGCCAGCAGCCGAAAAGAGACTAGCGGGTTTTTTCCTAGCACAGATACGCAGTATTTT	CASSRKETSGFFPSTDTQYF
TRBD1	TRBV28	.	TRBJ2-7	TGTGCCAGCAGTTTCCAGGACAGGGGAGAATACGAGCAGTACTTC	CASSFQDRGEYEQYF
TRBD1	TRBV7-3	many	TRBJ2-1	TGTGCCAGCAGCCGTGACAGGGCCAATGAGCAGTTCTTC	CASSRDRANEQFF
.	TRBV12-5	many	TRBJ1-5	TGTGCTAGTGGTCCCTTCGGAGGGAATCAGCCCCAGCATTTT	CASGPFGGNQPQHF
.	TRBV18	many	TRBJ1-6	TGTGCCAGCTCACCAGGGCAGACACGAAATAATTCACCCCTCCACTTT	CASSPGQTRNNSPLHF
.	TRBV12-3/TRBV12-4	few	TRBJ2-3	TGTGCCAGCAGACACACCAAACAGGGCAGCACAGATACGCAGTATTTT	CASRHTKQGSTDTQYF
.	TRBV27	many	TRBJ1-1	TGTGCCAGCAGTTTCAGAAGTGGCACTGAAGCTTTCTTT	CASSFRSGTEAFF
.	TRBV5-1	many	TRBJ2-7	TGCGCCAGCAGCTTCGGACAGCCCCCTACGGACGAGCAGTACTTC	CASSFGQPPTDEQYF
TRBD2	TRBV12-3/TRBV12-4	many	TRBJ2-5	TGTGCCAGCAGTTTAGGGACTAGCGGGGGAAAGACCCAGTACTTC	CASSLGTSGGKTQYF
.	TRBV15	many	TRBJ1-5	TGTGCCACCAGCCCGACCAATCAGCCCCAGCATTTT	CATSPTNQPQHF
TRBD1	TRBV20-1	many	TRBJ1-5	TGCAGTGCAAGGGGGCGCAATCAGCCCCAGCATTTT	CSARGRNQPQHF
.	TRBV11-2	many	TRBJ2-7	TGTGCCAGCAGCTTCCTTATCGGTCAGGGGCGGGAGCAGTACTTC	CASSFLIGQGREQYF
TRBD2	TRBV6-5	.	TRBJ2-1	TGTGCCAGCAGTTACCCTGGGACTAGCTCTAGGGGTGAGCAGTTCTTC	CASSYPGTSSRGEQFF
TRBD2	TRBV7-9	many	TRBJ2-3	TGTGCCAGCAGTTACACTAGCGGGGACCCTTGGAGCACAGATACGCAGTATTTT	CASSYTSGDPWSTDTQYF
TRBD1	TRBV5-1	few	TRBJ2-5	TGCGCCAGCAGCGAACCGGACAGGGTAGTCCAAGAGACCCAGTACTTC	CASSEPDRVVQETQYF
.	TRBV28	many	TRBJ2-7	TGTGCCAGCAGTTTAGGGCCAGGGGTAAACTACGAGCAGTACTTC	CASSLGPGVNYEQYF
TRBD1	TRBV9	.	TRBJ1-4	TGTGCCAGCAGCGTTAGAGGGACAGGGTCGGATGAAAAACTGTTTTTT	CASSVRGTGSDEKLFF